These 17 T cell receptor beta chains were sequenced from one sample in a study of T cell repertoires in cytomegalovirus infection. Each CDR3 protein gets one entry after TCRdb re-called the reads with MiXCR. The sample consists of just under 550,000 distinct CDR3 sequences, 26% of them appearing once. Input material: PBMCs. The receptors here all came from a human donor in good health (CMV status not recorded). Some clones in this sample may be carry-over from other donors' samples.

This clonotype appeared a few times. This rearrangement joins TRBV7-9 to TRBJ1-2; no reliable D call. Germline lookup yields CDR1 SEHNR and CDR2 FQNEAQ (reference sequence). CDR3 length: 14 amino acids. V was cut by 4 bases and J by 1 base, with 10 bases left in between. In DNA, the CDR3 is TGTGCCAGCAGCTCGCAAGCTTTTAACTATGGCTACACCTTC. Amino acids: CASSSQAFNYGYTF.

The chain links TRBV5-1 to TRBJ1-1; D might be TRBD1 (6 bases). Germline CDR1 and CDR2: SGHRS and YFSETQ. The CDR3 runs 14 residues. V was trimmed by 4 bases and J by 6 bases, leaving 16 bases between them. Here the CDR3 reads CASSPGGNGAEAFF. CDR3 bases: TGCGCCAGCAGCCCGGGGGGCAACGGGGCTGAAGCTTTCTTT.

The chain employs TRBV10-3 and TRBJ2-3; D may be TRBD2 (5 bases). This CDR3 contains 14 residues. Germline CDR1 and CDR2: ENHRY and SYGVKD. Trimming stripped 4 bases from V and 2 bases from J, with 10 bases between. For the CDR3, the DNA is TGTGCCATCAGTGGTGAGCGGAACACAGATACGCAGTATTTT. Translation gives CAISGERNTDTQYF.

This chain joins TRBV6-2 or TRBV6-3 and TRBJ2-1; 11 bases match TRBD2. V gave up 8 bases and J gave up 9 bases; unmatched junction bases: 9. CDR1 and CDR2 (germline): MNHEY, SVGEGT. This CDR3 is built from 14 residues. Written as DNA, the CDR3 is TGTGCCAGCGGGTATAGCGGGAGGGCCGGTGAGCAGTTCTTC. Translated, it gives CASGYSGRAGEQFF.

This clonotype was found once. The genes are TRBV6-5 and TRBJ2-3, with D tentatively TRBD2 (5 bases). The CDR3 has 15 amino acids. Per the germline V gene, CDR1 is MNHEY and CDR2 is SVGAGI. Trimming removed 6 bases at V and 6 bases at J, with 19 bases between. CDR3 nucleotide sequence: TGTGCCAGCAGACCTAGCTATATTAAGACGGATACGCAGTATTTT. Residues: CASRPSYIKTDTQYF.

This clonotype was observed many times. The chain joins TRBV7-8 to TRBJ2-2; no definite D call. Germline loops: CDR1 SGHVS, CDR2 FQNEAQ. The ends were cut back, 5 bases at V and 1 base at J, with 20 bases in the middle. The CDR3 contains 18 residues. Here the CDR3 reads CASSAHAAGPVNTGELFF. Here the CDR3 DNA reads TGTGCCAGCAGCGCCCACGCCGCCGGGCCAGTGAACACCGGGGAGCTGTTTTTT.

The table lists this clonotype with many counts. This chain connects TRBV28 to TRBJ2-1; D ambiguous. V lost 6 bases and J 8 bases, leaving 11 bases between the germline ends. The length of the CDR3 is 12 residues. The V gene's germline CDR1 is MDHEN and CDR2 SYDVKM. The CDR3 reads CASSPKAHEQFF. CDR3 DNA sequence: TGTGCCAGCAGCCCCAAGGCCCATGAGCAGTTCTTC.

The chain employs TRBV20-1 and TRBJ2-1, with 8 bases identical to TRBD2. Germline values: CDR1 DFQATT, CDR2 SNEGSKA (reference sequence). J lost 8 bases, V lost 3 bases, and 6 bases had no gene match. The CDR3 covers 13 residues. Here the CDR3 DNA reads TGCAGTGCTAGGGGGCAGCGGGAGCATGAGCAGTTCTTC. Encoded protein: CSARGQREHEQFF.

This sequence joins TRBV4-2 and TRBJ2-1; D is unresolved. From germline, CDR1 is LGHNA and CDR2 YNFKEQ. This CDR3 comprises 15 residues. V was trimmed by 8 bases and J by 7 bases, leaving 21 bases between them. The CDR3 protein is CASVYSPGVTNEQFF. DNA of the CDR3: TGTGCCAGCGTCTATTCTCCCGGCGTGACAAATGAGCAGTTCTTC.

This clonotype came up many times. The CDR3 protein is CASSTSGTVAYEQYF. CDR3 DNA: TGTGCCAGTAGTACCTCCGGGACGGTGGCCTACGAGCAGTACTTC. The chain employs TRBV19 and TRBJ2-7; D possibly matches TRBD1 or TRBD2 (5 bases each). Trimming removed 4 bases at V and 2 bases at J, with 15 bases between. Looked up from germline, CDR1 is LNHDA and CDR2 is SQIVND (reference sequence). CDR3 length equals 15 residues.

This chain links TRBV6-5 with TRBJ1-1, with 8 nucleotides matching TRBD1. Trimming at V came to 6 bases and at J to 1 base, leaving 7 bases not matched to a gene. The CDR3 loop spans 15 amino acids. Looked up from germline, CDR1 is MNHEY and CDR2 is SVGAGI. CDR3 protein: CASSPRGQGNTEAFF. The CDR3 DNA reads as TGTGCCAGCAGCCCACGAGGACAGGGGAACACTGAAGCTTTCTTT.

This clonotype was counted a few times. The chain links TRBV27 to TRBJ2-7, with 8 bases identical to TRBD1. CDR1 is MNHEY and CDR2 is SMNVEV in the germline V gene (reference sequence). The CDR3 contains 13 residues. With V trimmed by 8 bases and J by 3 bases, 6 bases remained unmatched. CDR3 amino acids: CASRNRGIYEQYF. In DNA, the CDR3 is TGTGCCAGCCGTAACAGGGGGATCTACGAGCAGTACTTC.

This clonotype showed up just a few times. J is TRBJ2-7 and V is TRBV14, with 11 bases lining up with TRBD2. The CDR3 covers 16 residues. Germline V lookup: CDR1 SGHDN, CDR2 FVKESK. V was pared by 5 bases and J by 2 bases, with 8 bases of the junction left unmatched. CDR3 sequence: CASSKSTSGRTYEQYV. The CDR3 DNA is TGTGCCAGCAGCAAGTCCACTAGCGGGAGAACCTACGAGCAGTACGTC.

V gene TRBV11-3 combines with J gene TRBJ2-3; 10 bases are shared with TRBD2. There are 17 residues in the CDR3. The germline V gene encodes CDR1 SGHNT and CDR2 YENEEA. The V gene end was trimmed by 0 bases and the J gene end by 4 bases; junction bases not matched to a gene: 7. As DNA, the CDR3 is TGTGCCAGCAGCTTAGATTCTAGCGGGAGAGCGGCAGATACGCAGTATTTT. The encoded protein is CASSLDSSGRAADTQYF.

This clonotype was counted at least ten times. The chain is built from TRBV7-2 and TRBJ2-7; 10 nucleotides align to TRBD1. The CDR3 totals 15 residues. The junction had 5 bases not matched to a gene; V was cut back by 6 bases and J by 0 bases. Germline assignment: CDR1 SGHTA and CDR2 FQGNSA. Here the CDR3 reads CASSKTGGISYEQYF. Here the CDR3 DNA reads TGTGCCAGCAGTAAGACAGGGGGCATCTCCTACGAGCAGTACTTC.

This clonotype has more than one count but fewer than ten. The V call is TRBV11-2, the J call TRBJ2-1; D uncertain. V lost 1 base to trimming and J lost 0 bases, with 10 bases between them. Germline loops: CDR1 SGHAT, CDR2 FQNNGV. This CDR3 comprises 16 residues. The CDR3 DNA reads as TGTGCCAGCAGCTTAGTCCGGAAGAGCTCCTACAATGAGCAGTTCTTC. The encoded protein is CASSLVRKSSYNEQFF.

The chain couples TRBV6-2 or TRBV6-3 to TRBJ1-5; TRBD1 agrees at 9 bases. V lost 2 bases to trimming and J lost 0 bases; unmatched junction nucleotides: 5. Germline V CDR1 and CDR2: MNHEY, SVGEGT. CDR3 length: 17 residues. The CDR3 nucleotides are TGTGCCAGCAGTTACACGACAGGGGGATATAGCAATCAGCCCCAGCATTTT. This sequence encodes CASSYTTGGYSNQPQHF.